A single sample is the source of the 23 T cell receptor beta chains below, sequenced in a study of Graves' ophthalmopathy and Graves' hyperthyroidism (dated by TCRdb to the late 2010s). Sequenced on an Illumina HiSeq 2000. For repertoire sequencing, the TCR beta CDR3 regions were amplified from RNA transcripts. A first-round RT-PCR used HTBI primers with the Qiagen OneStep RT-PCR kit, followed by a second-round multiplex PCR, size selection and purification. TCRdb reworked the public reads: Q25 trimming with fastp, MiXCR clone assembly, productive beta chains retained. Every entry covers one CDR3 protein and lists the most common genes and DNA from its rows. The sample table records 200,000 to 300,000 distinct CDR3 sequences; about 47% of these occur just once. Around half of the sample goes to the ten largest clones. Material for sequencing was peripheral blood. These receptors were obtained from an adult man with Graves' ophthalmopathy.

This clonotype has more than one count but fewer than ten. The rearrangement links TRBV9 to TRBJ1-6; 9 nucleotides agree with TRBD1. The CDR3 runs to 15 residues. Unmatched junction bases numbered 11, after V lost 3 bases and J lost 13 bases. CDR1 and CDR2 (germline): SGDLS, YYNGEE. This CDR3 is CASSADRGNLSPLHF. For the CDR3, the DNA is TGTGCCAGCAGCGCCGACAGGGGGAACCTTTCCCCCCTCCACTTT.

Turning to this clonotype: An end of the junction does not agree with germline; a read error may underlie this. The chain has TRBV7-2 and TRBJ2-3, with D perhaps matching TRBD1 (8 bases). Germline CDR1 is SGHTA and CDR2 is FQGNSA. This CDR3 region has 20 residues. As DNA, the CDR3 is TGTGCCAGTAGCTTAGCGCCAGGGGGCCAAGGACTAGGGGGAACAGATACGCAGTATTTT. Its protein is CASSLAPGGQGLGGTDTQYF.

The chain links TRBV19 to TRBJ1-3; D may be TRBD1 (6 bases). This CDR3 is 11 amino acids long. In germline, CDR1 is LNHDA, CDR2 SQIVND (reference sequence). Trimming removed 8 bases at V and 4 bases at J, with 6 bases between. The CDR3 spells CASGQGNTIYF. Written as DNA, the CDR3 is TGTGCCAGTGGACAGGGAAACACCATATATTTT.

The chain joins TRBV12-3 or TRBV12-4 to TRBJ1-5, with a possible D match to TRBD1 (6 bases). CDR3 length: 14 amino acids. V was shortened by 2 bases and J by 3 bases, with 8 bases between the two germline ends. CDR3 coding DNA: TGTGCCAGCAGTTTAAGGGACAACAATCAGCCCCAGCATTTT. Translation gives CASSLRDNNQPQHF.

The genes are TRBV3-1 and TRBJ2-7; possibly TRBD2 for D (7 bases). Germline CDR1 is LGHDT and CDR2 is YNNKEL (reference sequence). The CDR3 runs to 15 residues. Trimming shortened V by 3 bases and J by 5 bases, and 17 bases separated the two germline ends. CDR3: CASSQEGRGVNEQYF. For the CDR3, the DNA is TGTGCCAGCAGCCAGGAGGGGAGGGGGGTGAACGAGCAGTACTTC.

Regarding this clonotype: A much bigger clone sits one base away, suggesting this may be a read error. V usage is TRBV5-1 and J usage is TRBJ1-2; D unresolved. The CDR3 is 12 residues long. Germline CDR1 SGHRS, CDR2 YFSETQ. V was clipped by 7 bases and J by 5 bases, with 12 bases between them. The CDR3 spells CASGPGSYGYTF. Here the CDR3 DNA reads TGCGCCAGCGGCCCGGGATCTTATGGCTACACCTTC.

The chain recombines TRBV11-2 with TRBJ2-5, with D maybe TRBD2 (6 bases). Deletions cut 5 bases from V and 1 base from J, with 11 bases between. In germline, CDR1 is SGHAT, CDR2 FQNNGV. The CDR3 is made up of 14 amino acids. CDR3 region: CASSIRTTQETQYF. Here the CDR3 DNA reads TGTGCCAGCAGCATCAGGACTACCCAAGAGACCCAGTACTTC.

The chain combines TRBV24-1 with TRBJ1-1, with D unclear. The V gene lost 7 bases and the J gene lost 1 base, with 9 bases spanning the gap. The CDR3 contains 13 residues. From germline, CDR1 is KGHDR and CDR2 SFDVKD. The CDR3: CATRRQENTEAFF. The CDR3, as DNA: TGTGCCACCAGGAGGCAAGAGAACACTGAAGCTTTCTTT.

This clonotype showed up many times. The chain uses TRBV5-6 and TRBJ1-1, with D tentatively TRBD1 (6 bases). Looked up from germline, CDR1 is SGHDT and CDR2 is YYEEEE. The CDR3 loop spans 13 amino acids. Trimming removed 4 bases at V and 1 base at J, with 8 bases between. The CDR3 sequence is CASSPTGNTEAFF. The CDR3 DNA is TGTGCCAGCAGCCCGACAGGGAACACTGAAGCTTTCTTT.

The chain recombines TRBV7-9 with TRBJ2-7, with TRBD2 identical over 15 bases. The germline V gene encodes CDR1 SEHNR and CDR2 FQNEAQ (reference sequence). This CDR3 comprises 16 residues. V was pared by 5 bases and J by 6 bases, with 8 bases of the junction left unmatched. The CDR3 nucleotides read TGTGCCAGCAGCACCGGGACTAGCGGGGGGAGGGGCGAGCAGTACTTC. Encoded protein: CASSTGTSGGRGEQYF. The full variable domain, with the rest looked up from reference TRBV7-9 and TRBJ2-7, is DTGVSQNPRHKITKRGQNVTFRCDPISEHNRLYWYRQTLGQGPEFLTYFQNEAQLEKSRLLSDRFSAERPKGSFSTLEIQRTEQGDSAMYLCASSTGTSGGRGEQYFGPGTRLTVT.

This CDR3 is CSVVAGQVGETQYF. Written as DNA, the CDR3 is TGCAGCGTTGTAGCGGGACAGGTGGGGGAGACCCAGTACTTC. This chain links TRBV29-1 with TRBJ2-5; D tentatively fits TRBD1 or TRBD2 (8 bases each). This CDR3 has 14 residues. V lost 4 bases to trimming and J lost 5 bases, with 17 bases between them. Germline lookup yields CDR1 SQVTM and CDR2 ANQGSEA.

Comment on this clonotype: A single base separates this from a much larger clone, so it may be a read error. This rearrangement joins TRBV25-1 to TRBJ1-2; D possibly corresponds to TRBD1 (6 bases). Germline V gives CDR1 MGHDK, CDR2 SYGVNS. The CDR3 sequence is 14 residues long. The V end lost 4 bases, the J end lost 3 bases, and 12 bases lay between the germline ends. The CDR3: CASSVDRTDYGYTF. The CDR3, as DNA: TGTGCCAGCAGTGTAGATCGGACAGACTATGGCTACACCTTC.

This sequence joins TRBV20-1 and TRBJ2-7, with D tentatively TRBD1 (6 bases). V was clipped by 5 bases and J by 7 bases, with 15 bases between them. The CDR3 totals 12 residues. Germline V gives CDR1 DFQATT, CDR2 SNEGSKA (reference sequence). The CDR3: CSASRGRNEQYF. The CDR3 bases are TGCAGTGCTTCCAGGGGCCGGAATGAGCAGTACTTC.

This rearrangement joins TRBV9 to TRBJ1-2; the match to TRBD1 covers 7 bases. J gave up 4 bases and V 3 bases, and 3 bases lay outside the gene matches. The CDR3 has 13 amino acids. Per the germline V gene, CDR1 is SGDLS and CDR2 is YYNGEE. CDR3 protein: CASSAGGSYGYTF. CDR3 nucleotides: TGTGCCAGCAGCGCAGGGGGTAGCTATGGCTACACCTTC.

This clonotype was seen a handful of times. The chain employs TRBV11-2 and TRBJ1-2, with 7 bases that match TRBD1. Germline-derived CDR1 and CDR2 are SGHAT and FQNNGV. Trimming cost V 4 bases and J 8 bases; bases outside gene matches: 13. The CDR3 spans 15 residues. The CDR3 bases are TGTGCCAGCAGCTCGCACCGGACAGGCGATGGGGGCTACACCTTC. Its protein product is CASSSHRTGDGGYTF.

J is TRBJ1-1 and V is TRBV11-1; no firm D call. The ends were cut back, 0 bases at V and 3 bases at J, with 8 bases in the middle. The CDR3 covers 14 residues. Germline-derived CDR1 and CDR2 are SGHAT and FQDESV (reference sequence). CDR3 protein: CASSLARLDTEAFF. CDR3 sequence (DNA): TGTGCCAGCAGCTTAGCGCGGCTAGACACTGAAGCTTTCTTT.

The genes are TRBV29-1 and TRBJ1-4; D gene unclear. The CDR3 runs 13 residues. CDR1 is SQVTM, CDR2 ANQGSEA, per germline. Trimming took off 8 bases at V and 0 bases at J, with 10 bases between the two ends. The CDR3 protein is CSTYSSTNEKLFF. CDR3 nucleotide sequence: TGCAGCACGTACAGCTCAACTAATGAAAAACTGTTTTTT.

This clonotype has a handful of counts. V and J are TRBV2 and TRBJ2-5; 7 bases fit TRBD2. With V trimmed by 6 bases and J by 3 bases, 10 bases remained unmatched. The CDR3 is 15 amino acids. Germline V gives CDR1 SNHLY, CDR2 FYNNEI. The CDR3 loop is CASSALTRGKETQYF. CDR3 sequence (DNA): TGTGCCAGCAGCGCCCTCACGCGGGGGAAAGAGACCCAGTACTTC. Looking up the rest from reference TRBV2 and TRBJ2-5 gives the full variable domain: EPEVTQTPSHQVTQMGQEVILRCVPISNHLYFYWYRQILGQKVEFLVSFYNNEISEKSEIFDDQFSVERPDGSNFTLKIRSTKLEDSAMYFCASSALTRGKETQYFGPGTRLLVL.

The chain carries TRBV5-1 and TRBJ1-1; D may be TRBD1 (5 bases). V was pared by 1 base and J by 4 bases, with 14 bases between. The germline V gene encodes CDR1 SGHRS and CDR2 YFSETQ. The CDR3 is 15 amino acids. CDR3: CASSLWGVGSTEAFF. CDR3 sequence (DNA): TGCGCCAGCAGCTTGTGGGGGGTAGGTAGCACTGAAGCTTTCTTT.

In the case of this clonotype: The junction and the germline gene differ at one end; a read error may be behind it. This chain uses TRBV5-1 with TRBJ2-6; 9 bases are shared with TRBD1. This CDR3 region has 16 residues. The V gene's germline CDR1 is SGHRS and CDR2 YFSETQ. The CDR3 DNA follows: TGTGCCAGCAGCTTACAGGGGGCGCGTGGGGCCAACGTCCTGACTTTC. Translation: CASSLQGARGANVLTF.

V usage is TRBV2 and J usage is TRBJ1-1; D is perhaps TRBD1 (5 bases). CDR3 length: 16 amino acids. CDR1 SNHLY and CDR2 FYNNEI come from the germline V gene. Trimming removed 7 bases from V and 4 bases from J, with 22 bases in between. The CDR3 nucleotides read TGTGCCAGCACCCCCCGGGGCAGTCGGGCGGGCACTGAAGCTTTCTTT. Its protein is CASTPRGSRAGTEAFF.

The chain recombines TRBV7-2 with TRBJ1-2, with 8 bases identical to TRBD1. This CDR3 is built from 15 residues. V trimming: 2 bases; J trimming: 5 bases; junction bases outside the gene matches: 7. In germline, CDR1 is SGHTA, CDR2 FQGNSA. CDR3 residues: CASSLWQGAVYGYTF. The DNA of the CDR3 is TGTGCCAGCAGCTTATGGCAGGGGGCTGTGTATGGCTACACCTTC. Full variable domain (missing parts from reference TRBV7-2 and TRBJ1-2): GAGVSQSPSNKVTEKGKDVELRCDPISGHTALYWYRQSLGQGLEFLIYFQGNSAPDKSGLPSDRFSAERTGGSVSTLTIQRTQQEDSAVYLCASSLWQGAVYGYTFGSGTRLTVV.

This clonotype was counted between two and nine times. The chain joins TRBV5-6 to TRBJ1-1, with 10 positions matching TRBD1. This CDR3 has 15 residues. Germline CDR1 and CDR2: SGHDT and YYEEEE. Trimming at V came to 4 bases and at J to 2 bases, leaving 5 bases not matched to a gene. CDR3 sequence: CASSDDRGRNTEAFF. The CDR3 DNA is TGTGCCAGCAGCGATGACAGGGGGCGCAACACTGAAGCTTTCTTT.